This TCR beta chain stems from a study of prognosis after radiotherapy for stage I lung cancer. Study-wide background: At a biologically effective dose of at least 100 Gy and in 3 to 5 fractions, SBRT was the radiotherapy delivered.

Genomic DNA served as the source from which two-round multiplex PCR generated TCR beta CDR3 amplicons. Each TRBV and TRBJ gene had its own primer in the first PCR round. From the multiplex PCR reads, TCRdb called clonotypes with MiXCR, one entry per CDR3 protein. The sample carries fewer than 40,000 distinct CDR3 sequences, under 35% recorded once. This clonotype was detected many times. The antigen remains unidentified. Per germline, CDR1 GTSNPN and CDR2 SVGIG (reference sequence). The CDR3 runs 13 residues. V gave up 1 base and J gave up 2 bases, with 8 bases separating them. Study-level results: Unique TCR clone counts went down once patients had stereotactic body radiation therapy, median approximately 9,600 versus 7,200.

The TCR originated in a donor over 45 with non-small cell lung cancer. Sequences were derived from PBMCs, sampled before or after stereotactic body radiation therapy (not recorded which). V gene TRBV30 combines with J gene TRBJ2-5; the D gene is possibly TRBD2 (6 bases). This chain's CDR3 is CAWSGSGQETQYF. CDR3 bases: TGTGCCTGGAGTGGTAGCGGTCAAGAGACCCAGTACTTC. Full variable domain (outside the CDR3, taken from reference TRBV30 and TRBJ2-5): SQTIHQWPATLVQPVGSPLSLECTVEGTSNPNLYWYRQAAGRGLQLLFYSVGIGQISSEVPQNLSASRPQDRQFILSSKKLLLSDSGFYLCAWSGSGQETQYFGPGTRLLVL.